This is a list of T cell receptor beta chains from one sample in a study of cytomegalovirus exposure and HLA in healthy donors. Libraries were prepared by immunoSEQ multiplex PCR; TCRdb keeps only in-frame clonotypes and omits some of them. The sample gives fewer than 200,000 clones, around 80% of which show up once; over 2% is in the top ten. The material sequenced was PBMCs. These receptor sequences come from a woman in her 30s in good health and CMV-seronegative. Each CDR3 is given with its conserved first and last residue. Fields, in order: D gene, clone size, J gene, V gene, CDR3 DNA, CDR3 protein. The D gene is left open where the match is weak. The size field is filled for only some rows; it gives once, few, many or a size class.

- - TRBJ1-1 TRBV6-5 TGTGCCAGCAGTAACTACAGGGCCCGGAACACTGAAGCTTTCTTT CASSNYRARNTEAFF
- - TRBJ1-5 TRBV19 TGTGCCAGTAGGAGAAACAGGGTAAATCAGCCCCAGCATTTT CASRRNRVNQPQHF
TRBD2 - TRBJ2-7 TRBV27 TGTGCCAGCAGTTTCAGGATAGGAGGGAGGGCCCACGAGCAGTACTTC CASSFRIGGRAHEQYF
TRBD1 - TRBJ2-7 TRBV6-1 TGTGCCAGCAGTGAACCGGGACAGGGATTCTACGAGCAGTACTTC CASSEPGQGFYEQYF
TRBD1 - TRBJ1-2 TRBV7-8 TGTGCCAGCAGCTTAGGGACAGGGAGTAGCTATGGCTACACCTTC CASSLGTGSSYGYTF
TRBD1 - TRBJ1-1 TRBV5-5 TGTGCCAGCAGCTTAATTCTAGGCAGGGGGAGCCCTGAAGCTTTCTTT CASSLILGRGSPEAFF
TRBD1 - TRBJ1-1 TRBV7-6 TGTGCCAGCAGCTTAAGACAGGGGCTGAACACTGAAGCTTTCTTT CASSLRQGLNTEAFF
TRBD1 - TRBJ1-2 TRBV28 TGTGCGTCCACAGGGGGAGAAGCGGGCGGCAACTATGGCTACACCTTC CASTGGEAGGNYGYTF
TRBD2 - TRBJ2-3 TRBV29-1 TGCAGCGCCCTAGCGGGGGGGGTGAATACGCAGTATTTT CSALAGGVNTQYF
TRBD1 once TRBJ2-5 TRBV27 TGTGCCAGCAGTCTACGGGACAGGGTAGAGACCCAGTACTTC CASSLRDRVETQYF
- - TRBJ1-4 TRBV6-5 TGTGCCAGCAGTTACTCGGGCAGTCTTAATGAAAAACTGTTTTTT CASSYSGSLNEKLFF
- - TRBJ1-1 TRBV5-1 TGCGCCAGCTATTCCGGGGGGCGCAGGGGCACTGAAGCTTTCTTT CASYSGGRRGTEAFF
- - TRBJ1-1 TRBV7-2 TGTGCCAGCAGCTTAGATAGTACTGTCTCGACTGAAGCTTTCTTT CASSLDSTVSTEAFF
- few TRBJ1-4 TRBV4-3 TGCGCCAGCAGCCGACAGGACTCTTCAACTAATGAAAAACTGTTTTTT CASSRQDSSTNEKLFF
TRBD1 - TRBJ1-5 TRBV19 TGTGCCAGTAGCCTCCTCGGACAGGGGGCGGGTCAGCCCCAGCATTTT CASSLLGQGAGQPQHF
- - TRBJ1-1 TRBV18 TGTGCCAGCTCACCAAGTTCCGTAGCGGCTGAAGCTTTCTTT CASSPSSVAAEAFF
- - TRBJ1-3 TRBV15 TGTGCCACCAGCAGGGTCCCCGGCGGCAGCTCTGGAAACACCATATATTTT CATSRVPGGSSGNTIYF
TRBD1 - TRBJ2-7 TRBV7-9 TGTGCCAGCAGCGTGACAGGGGCTCACTCCTACGAGCAGTACTTC CASSVTGAHSYEQYF
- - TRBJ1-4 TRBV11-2 TGTGCCAGCAGCCGTGGGGGGGGTGAAAAACTGTTTTTT CASSRGGGEKLFF
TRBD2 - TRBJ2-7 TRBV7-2 TGTGCCAGCAGCTTGGGAGGGTCCACGACCTACGAGCAGTACTTC CASSLGGSTTYEQYF
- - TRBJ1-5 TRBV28 TGTGCCAGCCGGAGAGGGGGAGGGAGAAATCAGCCCCAGCATTTT CASRRGGGRNQPQHF
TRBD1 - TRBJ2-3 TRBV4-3 TGCGCCAGCAGCCAAGATCAAGGACAGGGCACAGATACGCAGTATTTT CASSQDQGQGTDTQYF
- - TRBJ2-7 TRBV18 TGTGCCAGCTCCCCATCGGGGTCCTACGAGCAGTACTTC CASSPSGSYEQYF
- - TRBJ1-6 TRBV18 TGTGCCAGCTCTAAGAGGACAGAAAATTCACCCCTCCACTTT CASSKRTENSPLHF
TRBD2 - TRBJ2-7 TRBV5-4 TGTGCCAGCAGCTCGGGACTAGCGGGGCCTTCCACTGGCTACGAGCAGTACTTC CASSSGLAGPSTGYEQYF
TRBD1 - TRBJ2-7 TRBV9 TGTGCCAGCAGCGGATCGACAGGGATCACCTACGAGCAGTACTTC CASSGSTGITYEQYF
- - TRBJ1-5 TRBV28 TGTGCCAGCAGTATACAGGCTTATAGCAATCAGCCCCAGCATTTT CASSIQAYSNQPQHF
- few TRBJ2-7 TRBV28 TGTGCCAGCAGTTTAACAGGGATGGCCTACGAGCAGTACTTC CASSLTGMAYEQYF
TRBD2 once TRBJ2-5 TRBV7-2 TGTGCCAGCAGTGGACTAGCGGGGCATTCTACCCAGTACTTC CASSGLAGHSTQYF
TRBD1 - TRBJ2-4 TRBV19 TGTGCCAGTAGTACCGGACAGGGGAATATCCCCTATATAGCCAAAAACATTCAGTACTTC CASSTGQGNIPYIAKNIQYF
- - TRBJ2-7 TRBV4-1 TGCGCCAGCAGCCAAGGAGTGATTCTGGGGACTTATTACTACGAGCAGTACTTC CASSQGVILGTYYYEQYF
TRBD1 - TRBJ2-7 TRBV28 TGTGCCAGCGAGGCCGGCGGACAGGGAGACTACGAGCAGTACTTC CASEAGGQGDYEQYF
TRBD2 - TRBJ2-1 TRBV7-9 TGTGCCAGCAGCCTGAGAGGGGTAGCGGGGGCCAATGAGCAGTTCTTC CASSLRGVAGANEQFF
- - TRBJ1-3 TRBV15 TGTGCCACCAGCAGAGATCAAGACAGCTCTGGAAACACCATATATTTT CATSRDQDSSGNTIYF
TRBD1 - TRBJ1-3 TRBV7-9 TGTGCCAGCAGCTTAGAGGGCGCCAGGGGGAACACCATATATTTT CASSLEGARGNTIYF
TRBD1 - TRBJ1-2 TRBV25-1 TGTGCCAGCAGTGGGCAGGGGGCATACGGCTACACCTTC CASSGQGAYGYTF
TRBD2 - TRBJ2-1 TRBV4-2 TGTGCCAGCAGCCAAGTGACTACTAGCGGGAGACACAATGAGCAGTTCTTC CASSQVTTSGRHNEQFF
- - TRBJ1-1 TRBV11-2 TGTGCCAGCACCCTTGACAGGCGAGCTTTCTTT CASTLDRRAFF
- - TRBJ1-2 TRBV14 TGTGCCAGCAGCCAGCAGACTAACTATGGCTACACCTTC CASSQQTNYGYTF
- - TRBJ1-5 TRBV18 TGTGCCAGCTCAGCCACAGGGTTGGGTAATCAGCCCCAGCATTTT CASSATGLGNQPQHF
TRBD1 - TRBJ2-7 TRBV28 TGTGCCAGCGGGACAGGGATTGAATACGAGCAGTACTTC CASGTGIEYEQYF